These 6 T cell receptor beta chains share one sample of origin, sequenced in a study of cytomegalovirus exposure and HLA in healthy donors. A multiplex PCR was run with 60 Vbeta primers and 13 Jbeta primers. Generated by immunoSEQ multiplex PCR, the TCRdb table keeps only in-frame clones and is missing some. The sample consists of over 40,000 clones, roughly 87% of them appearing once. Sequencing was carried out using PBMCs. These receptors came from a woman aged 40 to 49 in good health and CMV-seropositive.

The chain links TRBV19 to TRBJ2-1; 7 bases match TRBD1. The CDR3 length is 15 residues. V lost 7 bases to trimming and J lost 0 bases; unmatched junction nucleotides: 6. Germline V gene lookup returns CDR1 LNHDA and CDR2 SQIVND (reference sequence). CDR3 sequence reads: CASISTGSSYNEQFF. Here the CDR3 DNA reads TGTGCCAGTATATCGACAGGGAGCTCCTACAATGAGCAGTTCTTC.

The J gene is TRBJ1-5, the V gene TRBV19; the D is unclear. The germline gives CDR1 LNHDA, CDR2 SQIVND (reference sequence). V was trimmed by 1 base and J by 9 bases, leaving 7 bases between them. The CDR3 length is 12 residues. CDR3 nucleotides: TGTGCCAGTAGTATAGGATCAGGGCCCCAGCATTTT. It encodes CASSIGSGPQHF.

The chain uses TRBV10-1 and TRBJ2-7, with 9 bases lining up with TRBD1. Germline CDR1 reads WNHNN; CDR2 reads SYGVQD (reference sequence). CDR3 length: 15 amino acids. J was trimmed by 3 bases and V by 5 bases; bases with no gene match: 8. CDR3 residues: CASSTPGQGFYEQYF. In DNA, the CDR3 is TGCGCCAGCAGTACGCCGGGACAGGGCTTCTACGAGCAGTACTTC.

V and J are TRBV5-6 and TRBJ2-1, with 8 bases fitting TRBD2. CDR1 and CDR2 from the germline V gene are SGHDT and YYEEEE. J gave up 3 bases and V 4 bases, and 9 bases lay outside the gene matches. The length of the CDR3 is 16 residues. As DNA, the CDR3 is TGTGCCAGCAGCCCGCAACCGGGAGGGATCTACAATGAGCAGTTCTTC. This sequence encodes CASSPQPGGIYNEQFF.

Worth noting for this clone: Mismatch with germline at one junction end may stem from a read error. Other DNA sequences in the same sample also yield this CDR3. In nucleotides, the CDR3 is TGTGCCAGTAGCTTGCTTCTCTATGGCTACACCTTC. Its translation: CASSLLLYGYTF. The chain uses TRBV5-6 and TRBJ1-2; D call uncertain. Per germline, CDR1 SGHDT and CDR2 YYEEEE. The CDR3 has 12 amino acids. Using reference TRBV5-6 and TRBJ1-2 for the parts outside the CDR3, the full variable domain is DAGVTQSPTHLIKTRGQQVTLRCSPKSGHDTVSWYQQALGQGPQFIFQYYEEEERQRGNFPDRFSGHQFPNYSSELNVNALLLGDSALYLCASSLLLYGYTFGSGTRLTVV.

CDR3 region: CASREREGRTREQFF. The CDR3 coding sequence is TGTGCCAGTAGAGAGCGGGAGGGCCGAACGAGGGAGCAGTTCTTC. V gene TRBV19 combines with J gene TRBJ2-1; 10 nucleotides line up with TRBD2. Germline CDR1 and CDR2: LNHDA and SQIVND (reference sequence). The CDR3 is 15 residues long. J lost 10 bases, V lost 6 bases, and 12 bases had no gene match.